The 28 T cell receptor beta chains below were found in one sample sequenced in a study of cytomegalovirus exposure and HLA in healthy donors. In the PCR, 60 Vbeta and 13 Jbeta primers were used. TCRdb keeps only in-frame clones here, not all; method: immunoSEQ multiplex PCR. The table lists 100,000 or so clones, 65% to 80% of them singletons. Sequencing input: PBMCs. The receptors originated from a man in his forties or fifties in good health and CMV-seronegative.

The table lists this clone with a count of one. The chain combines TRBV4-1 with TRBJ2-5, with 7 nucleotides matching TRBD2. Germline lookup yields CDR1 MGHRA and CDR2 YSYEKL. V lost 1 base and J lost 2; bases outside the gene matches: 7. There are 16 residues in the CDR3. The DNA of the CDR3 is TGCGCCAGCAGCCAAGGGGTAGCGGGTGGACAAGAGACCCAGTACTTC. This sequence encodes CASSQGVAGGQETQYF.

The chain combines TRBV19 with TRBJ1-1, with D possibly matching TRBD1 (6 bases). Germline V gene lookup returns CDR1 LNHDA and CDR2 SQIVND (reference sequence). The CDR3 runs 13 residues. Trimming left V 8 bases short and J 5 bases short, with 15 bases between. The CDR3 DNA reads as TGTGCCAGTTGCAGGGGTCGTACAACTGAAGCTTTCTTT. This encodes CASCRGRTTEAFF. Drawing the rest from reference TRBV19 and TRBJ1-1, the complete variable domain is DGGITQSPKYLFRKEGQNVTLSCEQNLNHDAMYWYRQDPGQGLRLIYYSQIVNDFQKGDIAEGYSVSREKKESFPLTVTSAQKNPTAFYLCASCRGRTTEAFFGQGTRLTVV.

This clone was counted between two and nine times. The rearrangement joins TRBV7-6 to TRBJ1-5, with a tentative D call TRBD1 (5 bases). This CDR3 contains 12 residues. Trimming shortened V by 4 bases and J by 4 bases, and 5 bases separated the two germline ends. In germline, CDR1 is SGHVS, CDR2 FNYEAQ. CDR3 residues: CASSSGNQPQHF. CDR3 DNA: TGTGCCAGCAGCTCAGGGAATCAGCCCCAGCATTTT.

This sequence joins TRBV5-1 and TRBJ1-1; D not resolved. The CDR3 has 16 amino acids. V lost 0 bases to trimming and J lost 2 bases, with 14 bases between them. CDR1 and CDR2 (germline): SGHRS, YFSETQ. Written as DNA, the CDR3 is TGCGCCAGCAGCTTGGCGGCCCGGGTCACAAACACTGAAGCTTTCTTT. Its translation: CASSLAARVTNTEAFF.

The rearrangement uses TRBV4-1 and TRBJ2-5, with D perhaps matching TRBD1 (6 bases). The length of the CDR3 is 16 residues. Trimming left V 4 bases short and J 5 bases short, with 20 bases between. The germline V gene has CDR1 MGHRA and CDR2 YSYEKL. DNA of the CDR3: TGCGCCAGCAGCCGTCTAGGGGGACCAAAGCAGGAGACCCAGTACTTC. Its translation: CASSRLGGPKQETQYF.

The chain is built from TRBV4-3 and TRBJ2-7, with D uncertain. Trimming took 1 base from V and 4 from J, leaving 14 bases between them. Germline CDR1 reads LGHNA; CDR2 reads YSLEER. The length of the CDR3 is 15 residues. In nucleotides, the CDR3 is TGCGCCAGCAGCCAAGGAACAGATCGCCTTTACGAGCAGTACTTC. Translation gives CASSQGTDRLYEQYF.

This clone has only a few counts. The chain couples TRBV11-3 to TRBJ2-3, with D maybe TRBD2 (5 bases). With 5 bases removed from V and 1 base from J, the gap between germline ends came to 10 bases. The germline CDR1 and CDR2 sequences are SGHNT and YENEEA. The CDR3 extends over 14 amino acids. CDR3 amino acids: CASSPSRGTDTQYF. DNA of the CDR3: TGTGCCAGCAGCCCTTCGAGGGGCACAGATACGCAGTATTTT.

This clone was counted only a few times. The chain couples TRBV7-2 to TRBJ2-1; D is unclear. V was pared by 4 bases and J by 6 bases, with 7 bases between. The CDR3 is 12 amino acids. CDR1 is SGHTA and CDR2 is FQGNSA in the germline V gene. The CDR3 bases are TGTGCCAGCAGCTCCGACATCAATGAGCAGTTCTTC. Its translation: CASSSDINEQFF.

The chain recombines TRBV11-2 with TRBJ2-7, with 11 bases fitting TRBD2. This CDR3 comprises 17 residues. Per the germline V gene, CDR1 is SGHAT and CDR2 is FQNNGV. J lost 6 bases, V lost 2 bases, and 12 bases had no gene match. The CDR3 DNA is TGTGCCAGCAGCTTATTGACTAGCGGGATTTTTTCCGTCGAGCAGTACTTC. Amino acids: CASSLLTSGIFSVEQYF.

This clone was counted a few times. This chain links TRBV5-1 with TRBJ2-5; 9 bases are a match to TRBD1. V dropped 3 bases and J dropped 5; count of bases not matched to a gene: 5. CDR3 length: 14 amino acids. Looked up from germline, CDR1 is SGHRS and CDR2 is YFSETQ. The CDR3 nucleotides are TGCGCCAGCAGCTCCGGGACAGGGCGGGAGACCCAGTACTTC. Its protein product is CASSSGTGRETQYF.

V usage is TRBV4-3 and J usage is TRBJ2-7; 8 nucleotides match TRBD2. With V trimmed by 4 bases and J by 3 bases, 11 bases remained unmatched. Germline-derived CDR1 and CDR2 are LGHNA and YSLEER. The CDR3 contains 16 residues. This chain's CDR3 is CASSPEGGSGNYEQYF. The CDR3 DNA reads as TGCGCCAGCAGCCCGGAGGGAGGTAGCGGGAACTACGAGCAGTACTTC.

The V gene is TRBV10-1, the J gene TRBJ1-1, with D perhaps TRBD1 (6 bases). Trimming pared 4 bases from V and 6 bases from J, leaving 12 bases between. CDR3 length: 13 amino acids. Germline V gene lookup returns CDR1 WNHNN and CDR2 SYGVQD (reference sequence). DNA for the CDR3: TGCGCCAGCAGTGTGGACAGAGGGGCTGAAGCTTTCTTT. It specifies CASSVDRGAEAFF.

The chain links TRBV5-1 to TRBJ2-4, with D maybe TRBD2 (5 bases). Trimming took off 4 bases at V and 0 bases at J, with 14 bases between the two ends. The CDR3 sequence is 16 residues long. From germline, CDR1 is SGHRS and CDR2 YFSETQ. The DNA for the CDR3 is TGCGCCAGCAGCCCAGGTCGGGGTGAAGCCAAAAACATTCAGTACTTC. This codes for CASSPGRGEAKNIQYF.

The rearrangement uses TRBV11-1 and TRBJ2-7, with D perhaps matching TRBD1 (6 bases). Germline V lookup: CDR1 SGHAT, CDR2 FQDESV (reference sequence). The CDR3 is 14 residues long. V was shortened by 5 bases and J by 3 bases, with 14 bases between the two germline ends. This CDR3 reads CASSHPWDNYEQYF. CDR3 nucleotides: TGTGCCAGCAGCCACCCATGGGACAACTACGAGCAGTACTTC. Together with reference TRBV11-1 and TRBJ2-7, the CDR3 gives the full variable domain: EAEVAQSPRYKITEKSQAVAFWCDPISGHATLYWYRQILGQGPELLVQFQDESVVDDSQLPKDRFSAERLKGVDSTLKIQPAELGDSAMYLCASSHPWDNYEQYFGPGTRLTVT.

This clone was found a few times. V usage is TRBV6-5 and J usage is TRBJ2-7; D is perhaps TRBD2 (6 bases). CDR3 length: 14 residues. Germline V gene lookup returns CDR1 MNHEY and CDR2 SVGAGI. V was pared by 6 bases and J by 4 bases, with 16 bases between. CDR3 region: CASSPDGRRYEQYF. The CDR3 DNA is TGTGCCAGCAGCCCCGACGGGAGACGGTACGAGCAGTACTTC.

This clone occurred a few times. This sequence joins TRBV30 and TRBJ2-3, with 10 bases lining up with TRBD2. Trimming at V came to 2 bases and at J to 4 bases, leaving 3 bases not matched to a gene. This CDR3 has 14 amino acids. Germline lookup yields CDR1 GTSNPN and CDR2 SVGIG (reference sequence). The chain's CDR3 is CAWSKRGGADTQYF. CDR3 bases: TGTGCCTGGAGTAAGCGGGGGGGGGCAGATACGCAGTATTTT.

The rearrangement links TRBV28 to TRBJ1-1, with TRBD1 as a possible D gene (6 bases). The V and J ends lost 4 bases and 11 bases respectively, with 17 bases between them. The CDR3 runs 13 residues. CDR1 is MDHEN and CDR2 is SYDVKM in the germline V gene. The CDR3 DNA is TGTGCCAGCAGTTCCACAGGGATCTGGAGGGCTTTCTTT. Amino acid sequence: CASSSTGIWRAFF.

A few counts support this clone. J is TRBJ1-2 and V is TRBV6-5; D might be TRBD1 (5 bases). Germline CDR1 MNHEY, CDR2 SVGAGI. The germline V and J ends were trimmed by 5 bases and 4 bases, with 14 bases remaining between them. This CDR3 has 14 amino acids. The CDR3 DNA follows: TGTGCCAGCAGTCTCAGGGAAACGGCCTATGGCTACACCTTC. It specifies CASSLRETAYGYTF.

The chain joins TRBV19 to TRBJ2-7, with 9 bases lining up with TRBD2. CDR1 is LNHDA and CDR2 is SQIVND in the germline V gene (reference sequence). V shed 3 bases and J 6 bases; nucleotides not matched to a gene: 9. The CDR3 runs 15 residues. In DNA, the CDR3 is TGTGCCAGTAGTATGGCAGCGGGAGGCCTATTCGAGCAGTACTTC. Protein: CASSMAAGGLFEQYF. Filled out from reference TRBV19 and TRBJ2-7, the complete variable domain reads DGGITQSPKYLFRKEGQNVTLSCEQNLNHDAMYWYRQDPGQGLRLIYYSQIVNDFQKGDIAEGYSVSREKKESFPLTVTSAQKNPTAFYLCASSMAAGGLFEQYFGPGTRLTVT.

There are a few counts of this clone. The V gene is TRBV14, the J gene TRBJ2-7; D might be TRBD1 (5 bases). CDR3 length: 12 amino acids. Germline V gene lookup returns CDR1 SGHDN and CDR2 FVKESK. The V and J ends lost 5 bases and 3 bases respectively, with 8 bases between them. The CDR3 DNA follows: TGTGCCAGCAGCAGGGGTAACTACGAGCAGTACTTC. Its translation: CASSRGNYEQYF.

This clone was found once. The V and J genes are TRBV11-2 and TRBJ1-4; the D gene is possibly TRBD1 (6 bases). The CDR3 loop spans 18 amino acids. The germline V and J ends were trimmed by 2 bases and 8 bases, with 24 bases remaining between them. Per the germline V gene, CDR1 is SGHAT and CDR2 is FQNNGV. CDR3: CASSLLTGRGMGGEKLFF. The CDR3 bases are TGTGCCAGCAGCTTACTCACAGGGAGGGGTATGGGGGGCGAAAAACTGTTTTTT.

The sample holds a few counts of this clone. The chain carries TRBV7-9 and TRBJ1-1; TRBD1 might be the D (5 bases). The length of the CDR3 is 12 residues. Trimming took 5 bases from V and 10 from J, leaving 14 bases between them. The germline CDR1 and CDR2 sequences are SEHNR and FQNEAQ (reference sequence). The CDR3 nucleotides read TGTGCCAGCAGCCCCGCTGACAGTTTAGCTTTCTTT. Translation gives CASSPADSLAFF.

The J gene is TRBJ1-4, the V gene TRBV18; no clear D. V was shortened by 1 base and J by 5 bases, with 11 bases between the two germline ends. Germline lookup yields CDR1 KGHSH and CDR2 LQKENI. The CDR3 has 15 residues. The CDR3: CASSPREKRNEKLFF. In nucleotides, the CDR3 is TGTGCCAGCTCACCACGGGAGAAACGGAATGAAAAACTGTTTTTT.

The chain joins TRBV6-5 to TRBJ1-1; no clear D. Trimming took 4 bases from V and 4 from J, leaving 7 bases between them. In germline, CDR1 is MNHEY, CDR2 SVGAGI. This CDR3 has 12 residues. The DNA for the CDR3 is TGTGCCAGCAGTTCCAGTACCACTGAAGCTTTCTTT. Amino acids: CASSSSTTEAFF.

This clone turned up a few times. J is TRBJ1-6 and V is TRBV10-3; TRBD1 is a possible D gene (5 bases). V was pared by 6 bases and J by 8 bases, with 14 bases between. Looked up from germline, CDR1 is ENHRY and CDR2 is SYGVKD. The CDR3 runs 14 residues. CDR3: CAIRMTDTDSPLHF. The CDR3 DNA reads as TGTGCCATCAGGATGACGGACACTGATTCACCCCTCCACTTT.

This chain links TRBV7-2 with TRBJ1-1; tentatively, D is TRBD1 (6 bases). There are 14 residues in the CDR3. Trimming removed 7 bases from V and 10 bases from J, with 22 bases in between. The germline CDR1 and CDR2 sequences are SGHTA and FQGNSA. For the CDR3, the DNA is TGTGCCAGCAAAGGGGCCGAAACAGGGAGAGGAGCTTTCTTT. This sequence encodes CASKGAETGRGAFF.

The chain uses TRBV29-1 and TRBJ1-1; D gene unclear. CDR1 is SQVTM and CDR2 is ANQGSEA in the germline V gene. The CDR3 length is 13 residues. The V gene lost 6 bases and the J gene lost 4 bases, with 15 bases spanning the gap. This CDR3 is CSVSPGLGTEAFF. The DNA of the CDR3 is TGCAGCGTGAGTCCGGGGTTGGGCACTGAAGCTTTCTTT.

This clone was observed a few times. The V and J genes are TRBV28 and TRBJ1-1, with 8 bases that match TRBD1. The CDR3 covers 17 residues. Germline trimming cut 2 bases from V and 0 bases from J; bases unmatched to any gene: 8. Germline V gives CDR1 MDHEN, CDR2 SYDVKM. CDR3 in DNA: TGTGCCAGCAGTTTAAGGCAGGGGGCTTCCATGAACACTGAAGCTTTCTTT. This sequence encodes CASSLRQGASMNTEAFF. Supplemented by reference TRBV28 and TRBJ1-1, the full variable domain reads DVKVTQSSRYLVKRTGEKVFLECVQDMDHENMFWYRQDPGLGLRLIYFSYDVKMKEKGDIPEGYSVSREKKERFSLILESASTNQTSMYLCASSLRQGASMNTEAFFGQGTRLTVV.